The next 11 T cell receptor beta chains were all read from a single sample in a study of CD8+CD57+ T cells in acquired aplastic anemia. Investigators profiled TCR beta VDJ and CDR3 from genomic DNA template. From the reads, TCRdb called clonotypes with MiXCR, one entry per CDR3 protein. The sample includes hundreds of thousands of distinct CDR3 sequences, 65% to 80% of them seen just once. Sequences were obtained from sorted CD4+, CD8+, or CD8+CD57+ T cells (not recorded which) from PBMCs. These receptors were collected from a human donor in good health, serving as a control.

The chain's CDR3 is CASSETTGGYNGELFF. CDR3 bases: TGTGCCAGCAGCGAAACCACGGGCGGCTATAACGGGGAGCTGTTTTTT. The V gene is TRBV9, the J gene TRBJ2-2, with no clear D. Germline assignment: CDR1 SGDLS and CDR2 YYNGEE. V gave up 3 bases and J gave up 7 bases, with 19 bases separating them. The CDR3 runs to 16 residues.

This clonotype showed up many times. This sequence joins TRBV7-2 and TRBJ1-2; TRBD1 matches at 8 bases. Germline-derived CDR1 and CDR2 are SGHTA and FQGNSA. The J segment lost 4 bases and the V segment lost 5 bases, leaving 9 bases of the junction unmatched. This CDR3 has 15 residues. The CDR3 sequence is CASSPGQGKGYGYTF. The CDR3 bases are TGTGCCAGCAGCCCAGGACAGGGAAAAGGCTATGGCTACACCTTC.

In regard to this clonotype: An end of the junction differs from the germline gene, which may be a read error. The rearrangement joins TRBV10-2 to TRBJ1-5; D gene unclear. The CDR3 length is 14 residues. Germline lookup yields CDR1 WSHSY and CDR2 SAAADI. CDR3 sequence: CASIVEVGNTDPFF. The CDR3 bases are TGCGCCAGCATTGTCGAAGTAGGGAACACTGACCCTTTCTTT.

About this clonotype: One end of the junction varies from germline; a read error may be responsible. The chain has TRBV7-2 and TRBJ1-3; TRBD1 might be the D (5 bases). Germline V gives CDR1 SGHTA, CDR2 FQGNSA. The CDR3 consists of 14 residues. CDR3 nucleotide sequence: TGTGCCAGCAGCCCTGGCGGGGCTATATACGACCAGTACTTT. Amino acids: CASSPGGAIYDQYF.

This clonotype was seen repeatedly, ten times or more. The rearrangement uses TRBV11-2 and TRBJ1-3; unclear D gene. The CDR3 consists of 16 residues. Between the trimmed V and J ends, which lost 0 bases and 0 bases, there was a span of 9 bases. CDR1 is SGHAT and CDR2 is FQNNGV in the germline V gene. The CDR3, as DNA: TGTGCCAGCAGCTTAGATTGGACGGCCTCTGGAAACACCATATATTTT. Translated: CASSLDWTASGNTIYF.

This clonotype was observed many times. The chain joins TRBV30 to TRBJ2-7; possible D gene TRBD1, 5 bases. Germline V gene data show CDR1 as GTSNPN and CDR2 as SVGIG (reference sequence). CDR3 size: 13 residues. V gave up 2 bases and J gave up 3 bases, with 11 bases separating them. CDR3 sequence: CAWSPQGNYEQYF. The CDR3 nucleotides read TGTGCCTGGAGTCCCCAGGGAAACTACGAGCAGTACTTC.

V usage is TRBV5-5 and J usage is TRBJ2-2; TRBD1 might be the D (5 bases). The germline V gene has CDR1 SGHKS and CDR2 YYEKEE (reference sequence). With 5 bases removed from V and 2 bases from J, the gap between germline ends came to 22 bases. The CDR3 spans 18 residues. CDR3: CASRASSKGLANTGELFF. The CDR3 bases are TGTGCCAGCAGGGCAAGCAGTAAGGGGTTAGCCAACACCGGGGAGCTGTTTTTT.

The chain recombines TRBV11-2 with TRBJ1-5, with D possibly TRBD1 on 5 matching bases. CDR3 size: 14 residues. Trimming took off 1 base at V and 6 bases at J, with 10 bases between the two ends. Per the germline V gene, CDR1 is SGHAT and CDR2 is FQNNGV. The CDR3 bases are TGTGCCAGCAGCTTAGCCCGCAGGGTTCAGCCCCAGCATTTT. This sequence encodes CASSLARRVQPQHF.

This clonotype was picked up one time. The chain couples TRBV9 to TRBJ2-5; D is uncertain. CDR1 and CDR2 (germline): SGDLS, YYNGEE. The CDR3 runs to 13 residues. V was trimmed by 3 bases and J by 5 bases, leaving 11 bases between them. CDR3 sequence: CASSDSTLETQYF. The CDR3 DNA is TGTGCCAGCAGCGACTCGACGCTGGAGACCCAGTACTTC.

The chain joins TRBV20-1 to TRBJ1-1; D call uncertain. The CDR3 length is 15 residues. Germline V gene data show CDR1 as DFQATT and CDR2 as SNEGSKA (reference sequence). Trimming removed 0 bases at V and 5 bases at J, with 16 bases between. This chain's CDR3 is CSARDLGGVLTEAFF. The DNA of the CDR3 is TGCAGTGCTAGAGATCTCGGCGGGGTACTGACTGAAGCTTTCTTT.

As regards this clonotype: At one end, the junction sequence differs from germline, possibly due to a read error. The chain employs TRBV7-2 and TRBJ1-5, with TRBD1 as a possible D gene (5 bases). The CDR3 is 14 residues long. Germline CDR1 reads SGHTA; CDR2 reads FQGNSA. The CDR3 region has the DNA TGTGCCAGCGGCTGGGGGTGTAATGCACCCCTCCACTATTTT. Its protein product is CASGWGCNAPLHYF.